A single sample is the source of the 9 T cell receptor beta chains below, sequenced in a study of OX40 agonist ivuxolimab in advanced cancers. The repertoire was sequenced with immunoSEQ multiplex PCR; TCRdb's copy has only in-frame clones and lacks some. In the table there are around 69,000 clones, 80% to 90% of which are singletons. This specimen was CD4+ or CD8+ T cells sorted from blood, taken in a trial of the OX40 agonist ivuxolimab. These receptor sequences come from an adult with an advanced solid tumor such as melanoma, head and neck, liver or kidney cancer.

The genes are TRBV7-2 and TRBJ2-7, with 11 bases that match TRBD2. The ends lost 5 bases at V and 4 bases at J; junction bases unmatched: 13. The CDR3 totals 17 residues. CDR1 is SGHTA, CDR2 FQGNSA, per germline. CDR3 sequence reads: CASSAFFTSGSRYEQYF. The CDR3 region has the DNA TGTGCCAGCAGCGCCTTTTTCACTAGCGGGAGTAGGTACGAGCAGTACTTC.

This rearrangement joins TRBV4-2 to TRBJ2-1; D not certain. The CDR3 contains 12 residues. Trimming pared 7 bases from V and 10 bases from J, leaving 14 bases between. Looked up from germline, CDR1 is LGHNA and CDR2 is YNFKEQ. CDR3 bases: TGTGCCAGCACCTCCCCAGGCGGAGAGCAGTTCTTC. This encodes CASTSPGGEQFF.

The chain recombines TRBV14 with TRBJ1-1; a possible D gene is TRBD1 (5 bases). CDR3 length equals 14 residues. Germline V CDR1 and CDR2: SGHDN, FVKESK. Trimming cost V 5 bases and J 1 base, with 11 bases left between them. This CDR3 is CASSSWQGNTEAFF. CDR3 bases: TGTGCCAGCAGCTCTTGGCAGGGGAACACTGAAGCTTTCTTT. The variable domain in full, with the rest retrieved from reference TRBV14 and TRBJ1-1, is EAGVTQFPSHSVIEKGQTVTLRCDPISGHDNLYWYRRVMGKEIKFLLHFVKESKQDESGMPNNRFLAERTGGTYSTLKVQPAELEDSGVYFCASSSWQGNTEAFFGQGTRLTVV.

The chain joins TRBV4-3 to TRBJ2-2, with 10 bases lining up with TRBD2. The CDR3 sequence is 15 residues long. V trimming: 3 bases; J trimming: 6 bases; junction bases outside the gene matches: 4. Germline CDR1 LGHNA, CDR2 YSLEER. This CDR3 reads CASSQLAGVAGELFF. In DNA, the CDR3 is TGCGCCAGCAGCCAGCTAGCGGGAGTGGCCGGGGAGCTGTTTTTT.

This chain uses TRBV15 with TRBJ2-5, with 8 bases that match TRBD1. Germline CDR1 is LNHNV and CDR2 is YYDKDF (reference sequence). With V trimmed by 1 base and J by 5 bases, 9 bases remained unmatched. The length of the CDR3 is 16 residues. The CDR3: CATSRGSRTGGETQYF. The DNA of the CDR3 is TGTGCCACCAGCAGAGGTAGCAGAACAGGGGGGGAGACCCAGTACTTC. Together with reference TRBV15 and TRBJ2-5, the CDR3 gives the full variable domain: DAMVIQNPRYQVTQFGKPVTLSCSQTLNHNVMYWYQQKSSQAPKLLFHYYDKDFNNEADTPDNFQSRRPNTSFCFLDIRSPGLGDTAMYLCATSRGSRTGGETQYFGPGTRLLVL.

This sequence joins TRBV19 and TRBJ2-6; 8 bases line up with TRBD1. Germline V gene data show CDR1 as LNHDA and CDR2 as SQIVND (reference sequence). There are 16 residues in the CDR3. With 8 bases clipped from V and 0 bases from J, the junction kept 6 bases outside the gene matches. CDR3 DNA: TGTGCCAGTGGGGACAGGATAAGCTCTGGGGCCAACGTCCTGACTTTC. Amino acid sequence: CASGDRISSGANVLTF.

V is TRBV4-1 and J is TRBJ2-5, with D uncertain. The germline V gene has CDR1 MGHRA and CDR2 YSYEKL. The length of the CDR3 is 17 residues. V lost 6 bases and J lost 1, with 21 bases in between. For the CDR3, the DNA is TGCGCCAGCAGGGGATCGTCAGGTCCCACCCTCCAAGAGACCCAGTACTTC. It encodes CASRGSSGPTLQETQYF.

The chain uses TRBV23-1 and TRBJ1-4; 8 nucleotides match TRBD1. TRBV23-1 is an open reading frame, and its role is uncertain. The V segment lost 3 bases and the J segment 6 bases; nucleotides outside the gene matches: 12. CDR3 length: 17 amino acids. The CDR3, as DNA: TGCGCCAGCAGTCATAATCCACGGACAGGGAAGGATGAAAAACTGTTTTTT. This translates into CASSHNPRTGKDEKLFF.

The V call is TRBV7-3, the J call TRBJ2-7; TRBD1 might be the D (6 bases). CDR3 length: 11 residues. Germline loops: CDR1 SGHTA, CDR2 FQGTGA. V shed 5 bases and J shed 8 bases, with 10 bases lying between them. CDR3 coding DNA: TGTGCCAGCAGCCTGGGGACACAGCAGTACTTC. Translation: CASSLGTQQYF.